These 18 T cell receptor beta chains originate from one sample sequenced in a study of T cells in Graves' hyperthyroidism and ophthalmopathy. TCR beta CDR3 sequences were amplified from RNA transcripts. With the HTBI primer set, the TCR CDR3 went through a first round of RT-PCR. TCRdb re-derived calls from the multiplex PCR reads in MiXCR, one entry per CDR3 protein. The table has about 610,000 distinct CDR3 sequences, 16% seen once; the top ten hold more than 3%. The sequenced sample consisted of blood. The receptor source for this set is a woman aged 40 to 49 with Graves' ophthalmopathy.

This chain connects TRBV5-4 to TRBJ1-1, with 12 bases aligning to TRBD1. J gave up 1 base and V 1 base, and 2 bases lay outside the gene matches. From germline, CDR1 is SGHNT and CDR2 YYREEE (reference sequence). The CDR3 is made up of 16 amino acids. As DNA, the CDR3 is TGTGCCAGCAGCTTGCTGGGACAGGGGGCGAACACTGAAGCTTTCTTT. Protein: CASSLLGQGANTEAFF.

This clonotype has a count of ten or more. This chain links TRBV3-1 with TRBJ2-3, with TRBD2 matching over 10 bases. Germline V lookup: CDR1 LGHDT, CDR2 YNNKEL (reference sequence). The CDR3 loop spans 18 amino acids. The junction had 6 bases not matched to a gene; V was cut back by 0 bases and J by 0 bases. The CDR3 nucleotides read TGTGCCAGCAGCCAAGAACCTAGCGGGGGATATAGCACAGATACGCAGTATTTT. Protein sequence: CASSQEPSGGYSTDTQYF.

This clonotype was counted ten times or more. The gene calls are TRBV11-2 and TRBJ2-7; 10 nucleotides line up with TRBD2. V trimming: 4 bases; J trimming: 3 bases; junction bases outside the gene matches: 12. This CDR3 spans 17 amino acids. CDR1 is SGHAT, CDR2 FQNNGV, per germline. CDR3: CASSSRLGASGSYEQYF. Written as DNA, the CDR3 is TGTGCCAGCAGCTCCCGGCTAGGCGCTAGCGGGAGCTACGAGCAGTACTTC.

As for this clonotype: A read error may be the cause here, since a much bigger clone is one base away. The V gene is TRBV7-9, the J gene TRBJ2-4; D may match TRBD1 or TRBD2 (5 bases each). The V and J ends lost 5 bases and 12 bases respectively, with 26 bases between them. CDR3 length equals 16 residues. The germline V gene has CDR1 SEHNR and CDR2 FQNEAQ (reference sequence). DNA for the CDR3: TGTGCCAGCAGCCCAACAGAATTCGGGACCGCACTACGTCAGTACTTC. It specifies CASSPTEFGTALRQYF.

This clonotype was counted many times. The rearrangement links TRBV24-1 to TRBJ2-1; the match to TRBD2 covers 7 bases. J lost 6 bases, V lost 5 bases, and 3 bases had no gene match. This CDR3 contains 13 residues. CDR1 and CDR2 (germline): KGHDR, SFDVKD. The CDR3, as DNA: TGTGCCACCAGTGTCAGGGAGGGCAATGAGCAGTTCTTC. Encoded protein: CATSVREGNEQFF.

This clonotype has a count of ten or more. CDR3 protein: CSARKQTGPWQPQHF. The CDR3, as DNA: TGCAGTGCTAGAAAGCAGACAGGGCCTTGGCAGCCCCAGCATTTT. The V and J genes are TRBV20-1 and TRBJ1-5; 7 bases map to TRBD1. Germline V gives CDR1 DFQATT, CDR2 SNEGSKA (reference sequence). The V gene end was trimmed by 2 bases and the J gene end by 7 bases; junction bases not matched to a gene: 11. CDR3 size: 15 residues.

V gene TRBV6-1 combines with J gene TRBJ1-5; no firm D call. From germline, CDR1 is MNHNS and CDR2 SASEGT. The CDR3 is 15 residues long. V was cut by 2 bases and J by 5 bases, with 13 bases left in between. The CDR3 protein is CASSERASPDQPQHF. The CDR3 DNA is TGTGCCAGCAGTGAACGGGCCAGCCCCGATCAGCCCCAGCATTTT.

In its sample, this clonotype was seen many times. The DNA of the CDR3 is TGTGCCAGCAGCCTACGGACGGCAGGCGACTACGAGCAGTACTTC. It encodes CASSLRTAGDYEQYF. The rearrangement joins TRBV11-1 to TRBJ2-7; D remains unclear. The CDR3 totals 15 residues. Trimming left V 5 bases short and J 3 bases short, with 17 bases between. From germline, CDR1 is SGHAT and CDR2 FQDESV (reference sequence).

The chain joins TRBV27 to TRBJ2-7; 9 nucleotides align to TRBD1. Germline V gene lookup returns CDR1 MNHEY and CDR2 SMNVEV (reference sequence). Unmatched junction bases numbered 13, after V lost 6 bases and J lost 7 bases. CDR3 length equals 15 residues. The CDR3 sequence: CASSPEAGTGREQYF. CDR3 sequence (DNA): TGTGCCAGCAGCCCCGAAGCCGGGACAGGGCGGGAGCAGTACTTC.

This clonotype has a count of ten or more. The CDR3: CASSLRLAGGGEQYF. As DNA, the CDR3 is TGTGCCAGCAGCTTGCGACTAGCGGGAGGAGGAGAGCAGTACTTC. This chain connects TRBV6-1 to TRBJ2-7, with TRBD2 identical over 13 bases. Germline CDR1 is MNHNS and CDR2 is SASEGT. The CDR3 loop spans 15 amino acids. J gave up 7 bases and V 6 bases, and 9 bases lay outside the gene matches.

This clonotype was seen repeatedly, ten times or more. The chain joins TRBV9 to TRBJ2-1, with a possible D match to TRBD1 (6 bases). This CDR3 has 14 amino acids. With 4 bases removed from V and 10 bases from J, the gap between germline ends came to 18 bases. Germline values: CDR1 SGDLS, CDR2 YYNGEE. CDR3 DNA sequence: TGTGCCAGCAGCCCACACGGTCAGGGACACGAGCAGTTCTTC. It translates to CASSPHGQGHEQFF.

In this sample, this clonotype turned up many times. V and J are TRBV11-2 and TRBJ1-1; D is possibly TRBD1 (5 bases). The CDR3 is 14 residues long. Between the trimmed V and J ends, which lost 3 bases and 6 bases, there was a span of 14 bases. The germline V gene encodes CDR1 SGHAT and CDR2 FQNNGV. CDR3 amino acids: CASSFLQGIPEAFF. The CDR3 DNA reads TGTGCCAGCAGCTTCCTCCAGGGTATCCCTGAAGCTTTCTTT.

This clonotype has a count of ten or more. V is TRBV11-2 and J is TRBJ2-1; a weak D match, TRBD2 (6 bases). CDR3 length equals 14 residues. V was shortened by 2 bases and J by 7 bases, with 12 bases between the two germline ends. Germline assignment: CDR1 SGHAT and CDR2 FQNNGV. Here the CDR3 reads CASSLREYQNEQFF. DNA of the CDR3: TGTGCCAGCAGCTTACGGGAGTATCAGAATGAGCAGTTCTTC.

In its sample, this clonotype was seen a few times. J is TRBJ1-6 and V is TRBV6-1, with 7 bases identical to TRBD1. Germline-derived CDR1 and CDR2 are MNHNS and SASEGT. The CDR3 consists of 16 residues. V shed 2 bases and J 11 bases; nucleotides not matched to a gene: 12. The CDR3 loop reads CASSEYRGASGAPLHF. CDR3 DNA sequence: TGTGCCAGCAGTGAATACAGGGGTGCCTCAGGGGCACCCCTCCACTTT.

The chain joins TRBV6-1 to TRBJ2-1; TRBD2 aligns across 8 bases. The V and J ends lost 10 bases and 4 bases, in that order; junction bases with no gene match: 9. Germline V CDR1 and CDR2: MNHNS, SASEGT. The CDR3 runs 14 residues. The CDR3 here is CATGTRNQYNEQFF. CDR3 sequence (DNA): TGTGCCACCGGGACTAGAAACCAATACAATGAGCAGTTCTTC.

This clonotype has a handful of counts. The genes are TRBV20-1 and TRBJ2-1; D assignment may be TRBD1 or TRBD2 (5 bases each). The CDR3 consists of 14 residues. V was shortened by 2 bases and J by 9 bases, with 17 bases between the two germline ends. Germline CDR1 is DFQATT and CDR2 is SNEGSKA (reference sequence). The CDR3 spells CSARSGTRGSEQFF. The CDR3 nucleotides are TGCAGTGCTAGATCCGGGACCCGAGGGAGTGAGCAGTTCTTC.

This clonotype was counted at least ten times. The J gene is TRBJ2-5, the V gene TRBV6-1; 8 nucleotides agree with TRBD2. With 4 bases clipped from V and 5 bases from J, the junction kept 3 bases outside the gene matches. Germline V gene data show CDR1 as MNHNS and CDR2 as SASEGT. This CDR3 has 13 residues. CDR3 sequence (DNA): TGTGCCAGCAGTGCGACTAGCGCGGAGACCCAGTACTTC. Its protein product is CASSATSAETQYF.

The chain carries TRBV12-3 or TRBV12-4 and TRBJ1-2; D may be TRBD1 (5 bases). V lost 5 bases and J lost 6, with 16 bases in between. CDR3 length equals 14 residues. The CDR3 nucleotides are TGTGCCAGCAGTCCAGGGCCCCACGGAGATGGCTACACCTTC. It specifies CASSPGPHGDGYTF.